This passage covers 10 T cell receptor beta chains from one sample sequenced in a study of cytomegalovirus exposure and HLA in healthy donors. The assay was immunoSEQ multiplex PCR, and TCRdb's table has in-frame clones only and misses some. The sample carries some 150,000 clones, about 90% recorded once. Sequenced material: PBMCs. The receptors come from a woman between 18 and 29 years old in good health and CMV-seropositive.

The chain uses TRBV28 and TRBJ1-5; no clear D. The CDR3 is 14 residues long. Germline CDR1 is MDHEN and CDR2 is SYDVKM. V lost 1 base and J 1 base, leaving 5 bases between the germline ends. CDR3 sequence: CASSLSLSNQPQHF. The CDR3 DNA sequence: TGTGCCAGCAGTTTATCTCTGAGCAATCAGCCCCAGCATTTT.

The chain uses TRBV7-2 and TRBJ2-1; a possible D gene is TRBD2 (7 bases). V was trimmed by 0 bases and J by 8 bases, leaving 14 bases between them. The CDR3 has 15 amino acids. Germline lookup yields CDR1 SGHTA and CDR2 FQGNSA. CDR3 amino acids: CASSLAVGGAYEQFF. The CDR3 coding sequence is TGTGCCAGCAGCTTAGCGGTGGGGGGGGCTTATGAGCAGTTCTTC.

This clone is a singleton in its sample. The chain links TRBV7-8 to TRBJ1-2; the match to TRBD1 covers 8 bases. Germline loops: CDR1 SGHVS, CDR2 FQNEAQ. V dropped 3 bases and J dropped 6; count of bases not matched to a gene: 9. The CDR3 contains 15 residues. The CDR3 loop is CASSFVTGGAHGYTF. CDR3 nucleotide sequence: TGTGCCAGCAGCTTCGTCACAGGGGGGGCGCATGGCTACACCTTC.

The rearrangement uses TRBV6-6 and TRBJ2-7; no reliable D call. This CDR3 comprises 14 residues. With 0 bases removed from V and 1 base from J, the gap between germline ends came to 7 bases. CDR1 MNHNY and CDR2 SVGAGI come from the germline V gene (reference sequence). CDR3 coding DNA: TGTGCCAGCAGTTACTCGGGCCTATCCTACGAGCAGTACTTC. As protein: CASSYSGLSYEQYF.

The V gene is TRBV7-3, the J gene TRBJ2-7, with TRBD1 matching over 9 bases. Trimming took 5 bases from V and 6 from J; bases not matched to a gene: 8. Germline V gene data show CDR1 as SGHTA and CDR2 as FQGTGA. This CDR3 contains 14 residues. The CDR3 region is CASSLHRGLGEQYF. The DNA for the CDR3 is TGTGCCAGCAGCCTACACAGGGGGCTAGGCGAGCAGTACTTC.

The chain employs TRBV27 and TRBJ2-7, with 9 nucleotides matching TRBD1. J gave up 2 bases and V 4 bases, and 6 bases lay outside the gene matches. Germline assignment: CDR1 MNHEY and CDR2 SMNVEV (reference sequence). The CDR3 has 15 amino acids. The CDR3 spells CASSWTGAGAYEQYF. The CDR3 DNA is TGTGCCAGCAGTTGGACAGGGGCCGGGGCCTACGAGCAGTACTTC.

The chain joins TRBV5-1 to TRBJ2-7; TRBD2 matches at 12 bases. Germline-derived CDR1 and CDR2 are SGHRS and YFSETQ. The CDR3 is 15 amino acids. Trimming removed 0 bases from V and 7 bases from J; junction bases left unmatched: 5. The CDR3 reads CASSLGGLAGLEQYF. The DNA for the CDR3 is TGCGCCAGCAGCTTGGGGGGACTAGCGGGCTTGGAGCAGTACTTC.

The chain links TRBV25-1 to TRBJ1-5; D remains ambiguous. Germline V gene data show CDR1 as MGHDK and CDR2 as SYGVNS. This CDR3 region has 14 residues. Trimming took off 1 base at V and 0 bases at J, with 4 bases between the two ends. The CDR3 loop reads CASSESGSNQPQHF. As DNA, the CDR3 is TGTGCCAGCAGTGAATCGGGTAGCAATCAGCCCCAGCATTTT.

This clone has only one observation. This chain's CDR3 is CASSLSGGYNSPLHF. CDR3 coding DNA: TGTGCCAGCAGCTTATCCGGAGGCTATAATTCACCCCTCCACTTT. This chain links TRBV7-3 with TRBJ1-6, with D unclear. The germline V gene has CDR1 SGHTA and CDR2 FQGTGA. Trimming removed 2 bases at V and 3 bases at J, with 8 bases between. The CDR3 has 15 amino acids. Drawing the rest from reference TRBV7-3 and TRBJ1-6, the complete variable domain is GAGVSQTPSNKVTEKGKYVELRCDPISGHTALYWYRQSLGQGPEFLIYFQGTGAADDSGLPNDRFFAVRPEGSVSTLKIQRTERGDSAVYLCASSLSGGYNSPLHFGNGTRLTVT.

Turning to this clone: The same CDR3 can be traced to other DNA sequences in this sample. The chain recombines TRBV4-1 with TRBJ2-7; 8 bases are shared with TRBD1. Germline V gene data show CDR1 as MGHRA and CDR2 as YSYEKL. The CDR3 extends over 14 amino acids. Losses at the gene ends were 0 bases for V and 2 bases for J; bases not matched to a gene: 0. CDR3 DNA sequence: TGCGCCAGCAGCCAAGACAGGGGGCCCTACGAGCAGTACTTC. Protein: CASSQDRGPYEQYF.